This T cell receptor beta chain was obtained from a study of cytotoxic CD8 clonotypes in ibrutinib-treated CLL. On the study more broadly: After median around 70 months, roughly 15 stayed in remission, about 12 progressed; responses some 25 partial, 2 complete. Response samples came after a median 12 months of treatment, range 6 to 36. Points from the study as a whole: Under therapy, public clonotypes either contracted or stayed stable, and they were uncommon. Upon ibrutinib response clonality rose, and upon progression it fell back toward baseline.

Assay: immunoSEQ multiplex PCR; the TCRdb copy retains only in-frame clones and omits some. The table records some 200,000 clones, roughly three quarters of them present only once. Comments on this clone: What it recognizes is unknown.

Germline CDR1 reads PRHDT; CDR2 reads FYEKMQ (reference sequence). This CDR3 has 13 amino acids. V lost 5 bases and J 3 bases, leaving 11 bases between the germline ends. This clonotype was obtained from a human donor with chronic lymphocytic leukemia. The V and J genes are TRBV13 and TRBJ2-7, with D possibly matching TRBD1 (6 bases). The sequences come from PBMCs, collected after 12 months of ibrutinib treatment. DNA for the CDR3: TGTGCCAGCAGCCAGCCGGGACACTACGAGCAGTACTTC. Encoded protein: CASSQPGHYEQYF.